This T cell receptor beta chain derives from a study of T cell responses to AZD1222 COVID-19 vaccine. The study, taken as a whole, reports: Spike was spanned by vaccine-associated CD4 TCRs, which were dominant at 160-218 and 743-854. It was only after the peak T cell response that any repertoires were sampled. White British ancestry dominated among donors, who included more females, and clonal diversity was possibly underestimated.

A note on this clone: Its specificity is not known.

The repertoire was sequenced with immunoSEQ multiplex PCR; TCRdb's copy has only in-frame clones and lacks some. Altogether around 95,000 clones are present, over 75% being singletons, with the ten largest covering 4.2%. After removal of 2 bases from V and 2 bases from J, the junction contained 4 bases not matched to a gene. The CDR3 contains 16 residues. Germline V CDR1 and CDR2: SGHTA, FQGNSA. This TCR was recovered from an adult in good health. The sample was peripheral blood, taken on day 0 of MenACWY control vaccination. V and J are TRBV7-2 and TRBJ2-2; 8 nucleotides match TRBD1. CDR3 sequence (DNA): TGTGCCAGCAGCTTACGGTCAGGGGGCAACACCGGGGAGCTGTTTTTT. Translating gives CASSLRSGGNTGELFF. Based on the CDR3 plus reference TRBV7-2 and TRBJ2-2, the full variable domain is GAGVSQSPSNKVTEKGKDVELRCDPISGHTALYWYRQSLGQGLEFLIYFQGNSAPDKSGLPSDRFSAERTGGSVSTLTIQRTQQEDSAVYLCASSLRSGGNTGELFFGEGSRLTVL.